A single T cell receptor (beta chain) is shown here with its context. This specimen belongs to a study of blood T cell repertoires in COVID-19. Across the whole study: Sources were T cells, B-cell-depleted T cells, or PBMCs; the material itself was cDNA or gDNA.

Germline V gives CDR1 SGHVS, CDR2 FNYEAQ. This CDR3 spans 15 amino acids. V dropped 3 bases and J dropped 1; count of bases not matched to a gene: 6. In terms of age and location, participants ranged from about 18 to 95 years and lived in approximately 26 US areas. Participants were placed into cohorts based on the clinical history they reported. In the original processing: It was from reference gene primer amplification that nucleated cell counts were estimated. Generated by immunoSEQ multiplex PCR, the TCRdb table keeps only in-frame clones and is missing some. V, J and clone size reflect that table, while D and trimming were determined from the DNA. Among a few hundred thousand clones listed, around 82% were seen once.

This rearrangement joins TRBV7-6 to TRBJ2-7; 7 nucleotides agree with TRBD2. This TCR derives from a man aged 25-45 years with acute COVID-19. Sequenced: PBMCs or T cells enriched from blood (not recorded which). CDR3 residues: CASSLGGGRSYEQYF. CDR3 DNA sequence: TGTGCCAGCAGCTTGGGCGGGGGAAGGTCCTACGAGCAGTACTTC.